A selection of T cell receptor beta chains follows, all from one sample in a study of T cell repertoires in cytomegalovirus infection. MiXCR, applied by TCRdb to the reads, yields one record per CDR3 protein. The sample contains hundreds of thousands of distinct CDR3 sequences, about 33% of which appear only once. Their cognate antigens are unknown. Specimen: cultured CD8+ T cells from PBMCs, collected from culture after CMV antigen stimulation. These receptors were obtained from a human donor in good health (CMV status not recorded). Some clones in this sample may be carry-over from other donors' samples. Both conserved end residues are part of each CDR3. The order of the fields is D gene, V gene, J gene, clone size, CDR3 DNA, CDR3 protein. A D gene is named only where the DNA matches it firmly. Not all rows give a size; the values are once, few, many and, for expanded clones, a class.

TRBD1	TRBV7-9	TRBJ1-3	few	TGTGCCAGCAGCTCTACAGGGGACCCTGGAAACACCATATATTTT	CASSSTGDPGNTIYF
-	TRBV7-2	TRBJ1-1	many	TGTGCCAGCAACCCAACAGTCACTGGCGCTGAAGCTTTCTTT	CASNPTVTGAEAFF
-	TRBV12-3/TRBV12-4	TRBJ2-7	-	TGTGCCAGCAGTTGGACACCCAAGTACGAGCAGTACTTC	CASSWTPKYEQYF
-	TRBV5-6	TRBJ2-2	-	TGTGCCAGCACCCCTCAGACGGACACCGGGGAGCTGTTTTTT	CASTPQTDTGELFF
-	TRBV7-6	TRBJ1-5	-	TGTGCCAGCAGCCAAGATGACTCTCCCAATCAGCCCCAGCATTTT	CASSQDDSPNQPQHF
-	TRBV11-1	TRBJ2-2	-	TGTGCCAGCAGCCCCAACCCGGTGTATAGGTCCGGGGAGCTGTTTTTT	CASSPNPVYRSGELFF
TRBD1	TRBV24-1	TRBJ2-4	-	TGTGCCACCAGTGATATTCACAGGGGCCGTCCCTTCTTAGCCAAAAACATTCAGTACTTC	CATSDIHRGRPFLAKNIQYF
-	TRBV5-1	TRBJ2-7	-	TGCGCCAGCAGCTTTTTGACAGCCTCCTACGAGCAGTACTTC	CASSFLTASYEQYF
-	TRBV7-2	TRBJ1-3	few	TGTGCCAGCAGCTCGCCGACAGGCTCCTCTGGAAACACCATATATTTT	CASSSPTGSSGNTIYF
-	TRBV20-1	TRBJ1-2	few	TGCAGTGCTAGAGATGGCATGAACTATGGCTACACCTTC	CSARDGMNYGYTF
TRBD1	TRBV20-1	TRBJ1-5	-	TGCAGTGCTAGAGGACAGGACAGGGGATGGAATCAGCCCCAGCATTTT	CSARGQDRGWNQPQHF
-	TRBV20-1	TRBJ1-1	-	TGCAGTGCCCATGAGAACACTGAAGCTTTCTTT	CSAHENTEAFF
-	TRBV19	TRBJ1-2	-	TGTGCCAGTAGTATTTCGCTGGGCCCTAACTATGGCTACACCTTC	CASSISLGPNYGYTF
TRBD1	TRBV4-1	TRBJ2-1	-	TGCGCCAGCAGCCAAGACCAGGGGGCTGATGAGCAGTTCTTC	CASSQDQGADEQFF
TRBD2	TRBV6-1	TRBJ2-1	-	TGTGCCAGCAGTGAAGCCTTTTCCGGGGGGGGTTTCTACAATGAGCAGTTCTTC	CASSEAFSGGGFYNEQFF
TRBD2	TRBV6-5	TRBJ2-7	many	TGTGCCACCACCTTTGACCAGCGCGGGGGATACGAGCAGTACTTC	CATTFDQRGGYEQYF
-	TRBV19	TRBJ2-2	few	TGTGCCAGTAGTTTGGTCCTTGGCGGGGAGCTGTTTTTT	CASSLVLGGELFF
-	TRBV24-1	TRBJ2-1	few	TGTGCCACCAGTGATGGGGCTGAGCAGTTCTTC	CATSDGAEQFF
TRBD1	TRBV12-3/TRBV12-4	TRBJ1-4	many	TGTGCCAGCACCCCCGGGACAGGGGTGGCTGAAAAACTGTTTTTT	CASTPGTGVAEKLFF
-	TRBV5-1	TRBJ2-1	-	TGCGCCACCTCGAGAGGGGGGAGCTCCTACAATGAGCAGTTCTTC	CATSRGGSSYNEQFF
TRBD2	TRBV24-1	TRBJ2-2	-	TGTGCCACCAGTGACCATAGCGGGGGGGCGAACACCGGGGAGCTGTTTTTT	CATSDHSGGANTGELFF
-	TRBV7-4	TRBJ2-5	few	TGTGCCAGCGGGGACTTAAAGACCCAGTACTTC	CASGDLKTQYF
-	TRBV12-3/TRBV12-4	TRBJ1-2	-	TGTGCCAGCAGCCCCCCGACGCCAGGGCGAGGGGGCTACACCTTC	CASSPPTPGRGGYTF
-	TRBV6-1	TRBJ2-1	few	TGTGCCAGCTTGGACCCAGGGTACAATGAGCAGTTCTTC	CASLDPGYNEQFF
-	TRBV5-5	TRBJ1-5	-	TGTGCCAGCAGCTTAGACAGGAGCTTTGATCAGCATTTT	CASSLDRSFDQHF
-	TRBV6-5	TRBJ1-1	few	TGTGCCAGCAGTCAGACAGGAATCAACACTGAAGCTTTCTTT	CASSQTGINTEAFF
TRBD2	TRBV7-9	TRBJ2-3	-	TGTGCCAGCATGAGGGAGGGGCCCCCAGATACGCAGTATTTT	CASMREGPPDTQYF
TRBD1	TRBV7-9	TRBJ1-3	few	TGTGCCAGCAGTTCGGGACAGGGGTATGAGTCTGGAAACACCATATATTTT	CASSSGQGYESGNTIYF